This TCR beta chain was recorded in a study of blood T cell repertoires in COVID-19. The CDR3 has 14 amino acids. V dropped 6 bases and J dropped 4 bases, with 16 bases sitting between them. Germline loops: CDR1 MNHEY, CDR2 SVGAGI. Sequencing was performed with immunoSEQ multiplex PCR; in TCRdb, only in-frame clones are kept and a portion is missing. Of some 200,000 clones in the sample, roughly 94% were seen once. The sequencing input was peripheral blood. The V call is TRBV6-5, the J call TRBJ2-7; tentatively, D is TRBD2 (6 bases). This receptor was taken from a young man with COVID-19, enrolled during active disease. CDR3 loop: CASSPARGRYEQYF. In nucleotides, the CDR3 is TGTGCCAGCAGCCCCGCCCGGGGGAGATACGAGCAGTACTTC.